This T cell receptor beta chain was identified during a study of cytomegalovirus exposure and HLA in healthy donors. The PCR contained 60 Vbeta and 13 Jbeta primers. Using immunoSEQ multiplex PCR, the repertoire was profiled, and TCRdb retains in-frame clones only, with some absent. The sample contains roughly 150,000 clones, over 70% of which appear only once. The CDR3 length is 15 residues. Looked up from germline, CDR1 is SGHAT and CDR2 is FQNNGV. Trimming cost V 4 bases and J 9 bases; bases outside gene matches: 7. Study-wide findings and caveats: In a later analysis, donors in an Asian-associated ancestry cluster reportedly had fewer N-insertions in productive TCRs than the cohort mean.

On this clone itself: As yet, its antigen is unknown.

This receptor was obtained from a woman aged 40 to 50 in good health and CMV-seropositive. Sample: PBMCs. This chain uses TRBV11-2 with TRBJ1-6, with 9 positions matching TRBD1. CDR3 loop: CASSSRDRGTSPLHF. CDR3 DNA sequence: TGTGCCAGCAGCTCTAGAGACAGGGGGACTTCACCCCTCCACTTT.